Below are 3 T cell receptor beta chains sequenced from a single sample in a study of blood T cell repertoires in COVID-19 (dated by TCRdb to 2020 to 2022). Libraries were built with the immunoSEQ multiplex PCR assay. TCRdb took over this immuneACCESS table, retaining in-frame rearrangements with V and J assigned. Such tables are incomplete; in checked studies, under half of the missing clones stem from an unresolved V gene, and the remainder is unexplained. Here the sample has about 180,000 clones; approximately 85% occur a single time. The top ten clones comprise more than 7.5% of the sample. The sequenced material came from PBMCs or T cells enriched from blood (not recorded which). Receptors originate from a woman younger than 45 who had recovered from COVID-19.

The chain couples TRBV30 to TRBJ1-5; 8 nucleotides agree with TRBD1. Germline V gene lookup returns CDR1 GTSNPN and CDR2 SVGIG (reference sequence). The CDR3 has 14 amino acids. With V trimmed by 3 bases and J by 3 bases, 4 bases remained unmatched. The CDR3 nucleotides are TGTGCCTGGAGCCAGGGACAGGACAATCAGCCCCAGCATTTT. Translation: CAWSQGQDNQPQHF.

This chain connects TRBV5-8 to TRBJ2-1; the D gene is possibly TRBD1 (6 bases). The CDR3 consists of 13 residues. V was pared by 0 bases and J by 9 bases, with 10 bases between. CDR1 is SGHTS and CDR2 is YDEGEE in the germline V gene. The CDR3 DNA reads TGTGCCAGCAGCTTGGGAGAAGGGGGTGAGCAGTTCTTC. Its protein product is CASSLGEGGEQFF.

The gene calls are TRBV11-2 and TRBJ2-7; D possibly corresponds to TRBD2 (5 bases). The germline gives CDR1 SGHAT, CDR2 FQNNGV. V was clipped by 1 base and J by 3 bases, with 7 bases between them. The CDR3 sequence is 13 residues long. The CDR3 DNA reads TGTGCCAGCAGCTTAGTAGGAGGCTACGAGCAGTACTTC. It specifies CASSLVGGYEQYF.